The 4 T cell receptor beta chains below were found in one sample sequenced in a study of T cells in localized non-small cell lung cancer. TCRdb's table, derived via immunoSEQ multiplex PCR, lists solely in-frame clones and lacks some. The sample contains fewer than 35,000 clones, roughly nine tenths of which appear only once. Sequences were derived from PBMCs, sampled before any cancer treatment. These receptors were obtained from a man aged 40 to 70 with stage II lung adenocarcinoma.

J is TRBJ1-2 and V is TRBV5-1, with 7 positions matching TRBD1. The CDR3 length is 13 residues. Germline lookup yields CDR1 SGHRS and CDR2 YFSETQ. After removal of 1 base from V and 8 bases from J, the junction contained 5 bases not matched to a gene. The CDR3 DNA reads TGCGCCAGCAGCTTGTCAACACAGGGGGGCTACACCTTC. Translation: CASSLSTQGGYTF.

The rearrangement uses TRBV5-1 and TRBJ2-4; TRBD1 is a possible D gene (7 bases). The germline gives CDR1 SGHRS, CDR2 YFSETQ. CDR3 length: 17 residues. Trimming removed 4 bases at V and 0 bases at J, with 17 bases between. The CDR3 reads CASSLGGTDLAKNIQYF. In DNA, the CDR3 is TGCGCCAGCAGCCTGGGCGGGACAGACTTAGCCAAAAACATTCAGTACTTC.

This clone appeared a single time. This chain links TRBV5-1 with TRBJ1-1; D is ambiguous. CDR1 and CDR2 (germline): SGHRS, YFSETQ. The CDR3 spans 14 residues. Trimming took 1 base from V and 4 from J, leaving 11 bases between them. The CDR3 here is CASSLRVAGTEAFF. CDR3 DNA sequence: TGCGCCAGCAGCTTGAGGGTCGCGGGCACTGAAGCTTTCTTT.

V usage is TRBV5-1 and J usage is TRBJ1-6; D gene unclear. Germline V gives CDR1 SGHRS, CDR2 YFSETQ. The CDR3 has 15 residues. Trimming pared 0 bases from V and 4 bases from J, leaving 8 bases between. The CDR3 protein is CASSLAGGYNSPLHF. CDR3 sequence (DNA): TGCGCCAGCAGCTTGGCCGGTGGGTATAATTCACCCCTCCACTTT.